This is a list of T cell receptor beta chains from one sample in a study of T-cell memory formation after mild COVID-19. One entry per CDR3 protein results from TCRdb running MiXCR on the 5' RACE reads. The sample shows more than 150,000 distinct CDR3 sequences, around a sixth of them seen only once. The sequencing sample was made of PBMCs or a T cell subset sorted from them (not recorded which). These receptors all come from a man between 18 and 35 years old who had mild COVID-19 (a few samples of this study predate the infection). Cell type and time point are not known. Each CDR3 is given without its conserved first and last residue. D genes are given only for firm matches.

j_call d_call v_call cdr3_aa
TRBJ1-5 TRBD1 TRBV7-2 ASSFGDRGLQPQH
TRBJ1-1 NA TRBV9 ASSVGVSAEAF
TRBJ2-7 NA TRBV30 AWGPLVGKQY
TRBJ2-7 NA TRBV4-1 ASSQVLRTATYEQY
TRBJ2-3 NA TRBV6-2/TRBV6-3 ASSSSGGGSTDTQY
TRBJ2-3 NA TRBV6-5 ASIRGWGGTDTQY
TRBJ2-4 NA TRBV27 ASSLGDIQY
TRBJ1-5 NA TRBV4-2 ASSQDRGNQPQH
TRBJ2-1 TRBD1 TRBV5-1 ASSWSGGISYNEQF
TRBJ2-2 NA TRBV21-1 ASSIGACKVLGELF
TRBJ2-5 NA TRBV5-6 ASSLGFRSGQETQY
TRBJ2-3 TRBD2 TRBV13 ASSRRAQRGLSTDTQY
TRBJ1-4 NA TRBV4-2 ASSRVGQSKEKLF
TRBJ1-5 NA TRBV12-3/TRBV12-4 ASSFRQLSNQPQH
TRBJ1-3 NA TRBV7-2 ASSWAEDTIY
TRBJ2-3 TRBD1 TRBV6-5 ASSRPGQGMGNTQY
TRBJ1-1 NA TRBV27 ASSLTFSNINTEAF
TRBJ1-6 TRBD1 TRBV6-5 ASRTGLSPLH
TRBJ2-3 NA TRBV28 ASSLSLDLGDTQY
TRBJ2-5 TRBD2 TRBV20-1 SASRGGETQY
TRBJ2-5 NA TRBV24-1 ATSGGVGETQY
TRBJ2-2 NA TRBV20-1 SARDPQGSGELF
TRBJ1-2 TRBD1 TRBV7-2 ASSIGQGRTFGYT
TRBJ1-4 NA TRBV12-3/TRBV12-4 ASSFRRRNEKLF
TRBJ1-6 NA TRBV20-1 SAREQGRDSPLH
TRBJ1-6 NA TRBV18 ASSPVESSYNSPLH
TRBJ2-3 TRBD2 TRBV6-2/TRBV6-3 ASSYRRGGNTDTQY
TRBJ2-6 NA TRBV20-1 SATQGGGANVLT
TRBJ2-5 NA TRBV7-2 ASSYWTETQY
TRBJ2-7 NA TRBV4-1 ASSQSYRSEQY
TRBJ2-2 NA TRBV14 ASSQDHTGELF
TRBJ2-1 NA TRBV6-2/TRBV6-3 ASSYSTGYEQF
TRBJ1-1 NA TRBV6-5 ASSLLGGQPMNTEAF
TRBJ2-7 NA TRBV20-1 SARVRGRVDEQY
TRBJ1-2 TRBD1 TRBV20-1 SARGPLGTGIRNYGYT
TRBJ1-4 TRBD1 TRBV5-1 ASSPTTGVNEKLF
TRBJ2-2 NA TRBV7-2 ASSLARGFDTGELF
TRBJ2-7 TRBD1 TRBV5-1 ASRPSYRGNSYEQY
TRBJ2-7 TRBD1 TRBV7-9 ASSPQGAGDEQY
TRBJ2-1 TRBD2 TRBV6-2/TRBV6-3 ASSYSTLAGVYEQF